A single sample gave rise to the 25 T cell receptor beta chains below, sequenced in a study of shared clonotypes between healthy human individuals. Assay: immunoSEQ multiplex PCR; the TCRdb copy retains only in-frame clones and omits some. The sample carries around 700,000 clones, around four fifths recorded once. The sequenced sample was memory CD4+ T cells sorted from blood. Subset: CD45RA-negative fraction. These receptor sequences come from a woman in her 30s in good health.

The chain couples TRBV5-1 to TRBJ2-2; 7 bases map to TRBD2. Germline CDR1 is SGHRS and CDR2 is YFSETQ. This CDR3 has 16 amino acids. V dropped 5 bases and J dropped 3; count of bases not matched to a gene: 10. DNA for the CDR3: TGCGCCAGCAGGGCGACTAGCTATCCGGACACCGGGGAGCTGTTTTTT. Translating it yields CASRATSYPDTGELFF.

The V gene is TRBV11-2, the J gene TRBJ2-3; D is unresolved. Trimming cost V 2 bases and J 2 bases, with 11 bases left between them. Per the germline V gene, CDR1 is SGHAT and CDR2 is FQNNGV. This CDR3 has 15 residues. The CDR3 sequence: CASSLQVTHTDTQYF. CDR3 DNA: TGTGCCAGCAGCTTACAGGTCACACACACAGATACGCAGTATTTT.

The CDR3 DNA sequence: TGTGCCAGTAGTCCAGACTCCGGGACAGGGTATGAGACCCAGTACTTC. This codes for CASSPDSGTGYETQYF. This chain uses TRBV19 with TRBJ2-5; TRBD1 aligns across 9 bases. The CDR3 consists of 16 residues. Germline V CDR1 and CDR2: LNHDA, SQIVND (reference sequence). The ends lost 5 bases at V and 5 bases at J; junction bases unmatched: 12.

CDR3 DNA sequence: TGCGCCAGCAAGGAAGCGGGAGGTGCCGGGGCCAACGTCCTGACTTTC. It translates to CASKEAGGAGANVLTF. The chain recombines TRBV5-1 with TRBJ2-6; 9 nucleotides agree with TRBD2. Trimming took 6 bases from V and 4 from J; bases not matched to a gene: 8. The CDR3 has 16 amino acids. Germline lookup yields CDR1 SGHRS and CDR2 YFSETQ. Supplemented by reference TRBV5-1 and TRBJ2-6, the full variable domain reads KAGVTQTPRYLIKTRGQQVTLSCSPISGHRSVSWYQQTPGQGLQFLFEYFSETQRNKGNFPGRFSGRQFSNSRSEMNVSTLELGDSALYLCASKEAGGAGANVLTFGAGSRLTVL.

The rearrangement uses TRBV27 and TRBJ1-1, with D possibly being TRBD1 (5 bases). Looked up from germline, CDR1 is MNHEY and CDR2 is SMNVEV (reference sequence). This CDR3 has 13 residues. Trimming removed 7 bases from V and 1 base from J, with 10 bases in between. This chain's CDR3 is CASTRDSNTEAFF. CDR3 nucleotides: TGTGCCAGCACAAGGGACTCGAACACTGAAGCTTTCTTT.

The chain uses TRBV11-2 and TRBJ2-7; D is perhaps TRBD2 (6 bases). Germline loops: CDR1 SGHAT, CDR2 FQNNGV. V lost 5 bases, J lost 3 bases, and 14 bases lay in between. This CDR3 is 14 amino acids long. The CDR3 reads CASSTGLLDYEQYF. Written as DNA, the CDR3 is TGTGCCAGCAGCACGGGACTCCTAGACTACGAGCAGTACTTC.

This chain links TRBV21-1 with TRBJ2-1. TRBV21-1 is a pseudogene. The CDR3 has 15 residues. CDR3 sequence (DNA): TGTGCCAGCAGCAAAGGGGGGAAGACCTACAATGAGCAGTTCTTC. It is translated as CASSKGGKTYNEQFF.

The rearrangement links TRBV19 to TRBJ1-5, with 7 bases fitting TRBD1. This CDR3 is 17 amino acids long. The junction had 8 bases not matched to a gene; V was cut back by 1 base and J by 2 bases. CDR1 LNHDA and CDR2 SQIVND come from the germline V gene (reference sequence). CDR3 residues: CASSIGKSGTGNQPQHF. The CDR3 region has the DNA TGTGCCAGTAGTATAGGAAAATCCGGGACAGGCAATCAGCCCCAGCATTTT.

The chain carries TRBV10-3 and TRBJ1-1; D is ambiguous. V gave up 0 bases and J gave up 10 bases, with 9 bases separating them. This CDR3 region has 12 residues. CDR1 is ENHRY, CDR2 SYGVKD, per germline. DNA for the CDR3: TGTGCCATCAGTGAGTCGCCGGGGAGAGCTTTCTTT. Its protein is CAISESPGRAFF.

This clone occurred once. The chain couples TRBV27 to TRBJ2-3; D is unresolved. Per the germline V gene, CDR1 is MNHEY and CDR2 is SMNVEV (reference sequence). The CDR3 loop spans 12 amino acids. V was shortened by 6 bases and J by 1 base, with 5 bases between the two germline ends. In nucleotides, the CDR3 is TGTGCCAGCAGAGCGCGCACAGATACGCAGTATTTT. It specifies CASRARTDTQYF.

The chain employs TRBV29-1 and TRBJ2-1, with D perhaps matching TRBD2 (7 bases). Trimming took off 4 bases at V and 3 bases at J, with 16 bases between the two ends. Per germline, CDR1 SQVTM and CDR2 ANQGSEA. The CDR3 sequence is 15 residues long. The DNA of the CDR3 is TGCAGCGTTGTTCTCCTGGGGGGGCTCTACAATGAGCAGTTCTTC. Translated, it gives CSVVLLGGLYNEQFF.

The genes are TRBV19 and TRBJ2-3; D unresolved. The length of the CDR3 is 13 residues. Looked up from germline, CDR1 is LNHDA and CDR2 is SQIVND (reference sequence). Trimming shortened V by 6 bases and J by 6 bases, and 13 bases separated the two germline ends. CDR3 amino acids: CASRETRSDTQYF. Written as DNA, the CDR3 is TGTGCCAGTAGGGAGACGCGTTCGGATACGCAGTATTTT.

The gene calls are TRBV11-3 and TRBJ2-3; 10 bases align to TRBD2. J lost 3 bases, V lost 5 bases, and 8 bases had no gene match. This CDR3 is built from 16 residues. Germline V gene data show CDR1 as SGHNT and CDR2 as YENEEA. CDR3 nucleotides: TGTGCCAGCAGCGCCTTAGCGGGAGGTTTAACAGATACGCAGTATTTT. Amino acids: CASSALAGGLTDTQYF.

This chain uses TRBV28 with TRBJ1-5, with D perhaps TRBD1 (6 bases). CDR3 size: 16 residues. CDR1 and CDR2 (germline): MDHEN, SYDVKM. Trimming removed 6 bases from V and 3 bases from J, with 18 bases in between. The CDR3 here is CASRTRGGPFNQPQHF. The CDR3, as DNA: TGTGCCAGCAGAACCCGCGGGGGGCCGTTCAATCAGCCCCAGCATTTT.

The chain joins TRBV2 to TRBJ1-5; D is undetermined. From germline, CDR1 is SNHLY and CDR2 FYNNEI. This CDR3 spans 11 amino acids. Trimming shortened V by 5 bases and J by 7 bases, and 6 bases separated the two germline ends. The CDR3 DNA reads as TGTGCCAGCAGTTACGGACAGCCCCAGCATTTT. Translated, it gives CASSYGQPQHF.

V is TRBV29-1 and J is TRBJ2-1, with 7 bases lining up with TRBD2. The length of the CDR3 is 14 residues. V lost 8 bases, J lost 6 bases, and 13 bases stayed unmatched. Germline V CDR1 and CDR2: SQVTM, ANQGSEA. The CDR3 DNA sequence: TGCAGCACAGTACTAGCGCTCCTTACCAATGAGCAGTTCTTC. Its protein product is CSTVLALLTNEQFF.

The V and J genes are TRBV19 and TRBJ1-5, with D unclear. Germline loops: CDR1 LNHDA, CDR2 SQIVND (reference sequence). With 6 bases removed from V and 5 bases from J, the gap between germline ends came to 11 bases. The CDR3 contains 13 residues. CDR3 sequence: CASSLLGYQPQHF. In DNA form, the CDR3 reads TGTGCCAGTAGCTTGCTGGGCTATCAGCCCCAGCATTTT. The complete variable domain, with remaining parts taken from reference TRBV19 and TRBJ1-5, reads DGGITQSPKYLFRKEGQNVTLSCEQNLNHDAMYWYRQDPGQGLRLIYYSQIVNDFQKGDIAEGYSVSREKKESFPLTVTSAQKNPTAFYLCASSLLGYQPQHFGDGTRLSIL.

The rearrangement links TRBV29-1 to TRBJ1-4; D is unresolved. With 0 bases removed from V and 4 bases from J, the gap between germline ends came to 9 bases. Germline CDR1 SQVTM, CDR2 ANQGSEA. CDR3 length equals 14 residues. CDR3 region: CSVEERYSNEKLFF. The CDR3 DNA is TGCAGCGTTGAAGAAAGATACAGTAATGAAAAACTGTTTTTT.

This clone has more than one count but fewer than ten. This sequence joins TRBV7-2 and TRBJ2-1; D may be TRBD1 (7 bases). CDR1 is SGHTA and CDR2 is FQGNSA in the germline V gene. This CDR3 has 15 residues. V was cut by 7 bases and J by 1 base, with 14 bases left in between. CDR3 DNA: TGTGCCAGCACCCAGGGGGGAGGTTCCTACAATGAGCAGTTCTTC. This codes for CASTQGGGSYNEQFF.

The J gene is TRBJ2-2, the V gene TRBV9; 10 bases agree with TRBD2. This CDR3 is 17 amino acids long. Germline V gene data show CDR1 as SGDLS and CDR2 as YYNGEE. The V gene end was trimmed by 5 bases and the J gene end by 4 bases; junction bases not matched to a gene: 11. CDR3 loop: CASSPRLAGASTGELFF. In DNA form, the CDR3 reads TGTGCCAGCAGTCCTCGTCTAGCGGGAGCATCCACCGGGGAGCTGTTTTTT.

V usage is TRBV28 and J usage is TRBJ2-2; 7 nucleotides align to TRBD1. There are 15 residues in the CDR3. Trimming removed 1 base from V and 4 bases from J; junction bases left unmatched: 3. CDR1 and CDR2 (germline): MDHEN, SYDVKM. The CDR3 DNA is TGTGCCAGCAGTTTATACAGGGGTCTCACCGGGGAGCTGTTTTTT. Translating gives CASSLYRGLTGELFF.

The rearrangement uses TRBV19 and TRBJ1-1; D may be TRBD1 (5 bases). Trimming cost V 5 bases and J 4 bases, with 14 bases left between them. The germline gives CDR1 LNHDA, CDR2 SQIVND (reference sequence). The CDR3 consists of 14 residues. The CDR3: CASSPRGGSTEAFF. CDR3 nucleotides: TGTGCCAGTAGTCCGAGGGGCGGGTCCACTGAAGCTTTCTTT.

V gene TRBV7-2 combines with J gene TRBJ2-7, with 11 bases aligning to TRBD2. The CDR3 length is 15 residues. Looked up from germline, CDR1 is SGHTA and CDR2 is FQGNSA. V lost 5 bases, J lost 7 bases, and 10 bases stayed unmatched. The CDR3 sequence: CASSLGLAGISEQYF. CDR3 nucleotides: TGTGCCAGCAGCCTCGGACTAGCGGGCATATCGGAGCAGTACTTC.

CDR3 sequence reads: CASRDRDDQPQHF. CDR3 DNA: TGCGCCAGCCGCGACAGGGACGATCAGCCCCAGCATTTT. The chain joins TRBV5-1 to TRBJ1-5, with 7 bases aligning to TRBD1. CDR1 SGHRS and CDR2 YFSETQ come from the germline V gene. This CDR3 is built from 13 residues. Losses at the gene ends were 7 bases for V and 5 bases for J; bases not matched to a gene: 6.

The chain has TRBV5-1 and TRBJ2-3; 7 bases line up with TRBD1. The CDR3 has 16 residues. From germline, CDR1 is SGHRS and CDR2 YFSETQ. The V segment lost 4 bases and the J segment 4 bases; nucleotides outside the gene matches: 12. This CDR3 is CASSATGVIFADTQYF. The CDR3, as DNA: TGCGCCAGCAGCGCCACAGGGGTGATTTTTGCAGATACGCAGTATTTT. Looking up the rest from reference TRBV5-1 and TRBJ2-3 gives the full variable domain: KAGVTQTPRYLIKTRGQQVTLSCSPISGHRSVSWYQQTPGQGLQFLFEYFSETQRNKGNFPGRFSGRQFSNSRSEMNVSTLELGDSALYLCASSATGVIFADTQYFGPGTRLTVL.